The 17 T cell receptor beta chains reported below all come from one sample, sequenced in a study of Graves' ophthalmopathy and Graves' hyperthyroidism. Investigators amplified TCR beta CDR3 regions from RNA transcripts. The first round was an RT-PCR with HTBI primers, and the second round was a multiplex PCR. One entry per CDR3 protein, called by TCRdb with MiXCR from the multiplex PCR reads. The table lists roughly 1.1 million distinct CDR3 sequences, 35% to 45% of them singletons. Sequencing was carried out using peripheral blood or thyroid tissue (not recorded which). The receptors shown here come from an adult man with Graves' hyperthyroidism.

This clonotype appeared once. The rearrangement uses TRBV20-1 and TRBJ2-5; 8 bases agree with TRBD1. The germline V gene has CDR1 DFQATT and CDR2 SNEGSKA (reference sequence). This CDR3 has 14 amino acids. J was trimmed by 5 bases and V by 6 bases; bases with no gene match: 11. CDR3 sequence (DNA): TGCAGTGCCCGTATGACAGGGGAGGTTGAGACCCAGTACTTC. The encoded protein is CSARMTGEVETQYF.

This clonotype was seen at least ten times. The rearrangement joins TRBV19 to TRBJ1-5, with D possibly being TRBD1 (5 bases). The CDR3 contains 15 residues. The germline V and J ends were trimmed by 9 bases and 3 bases, with 18 bases remaining between them. Germline values: CDR1 LNHDA, CDR2 SQIVND (reference sequence). The CDR3 sequence: CASRGWDGVNQPQHF. CDR3 coding DNA: TGTGCCAGCCGGGGGTGGGACGGAGTCAATCAGCCCCAGCATTTT.

The chain couples TRBV6-5 to TRBJ1-4; D ambiguous. Germline CDR1 and CDR2: MNHEY and SVGAGI. V was cut by 5 bases and J by 7 bases, with 11 bases left in between. The CDR3 has 13 residues. The CDR3 bases are TGTGCCAGCAGTCCCCGGAATGGTGAAAAACTGTTTTTT. It translates to CASSPRNGEKLFF.

The sample holds many counts of this clonotype. The chain couples TRBV20-1 to TRBJ1-3; D remains unclear. CDR3 length: 14 residues. Germline CDR1 DFQATT, CDR2 SNEGSKA (reference sequence). The V end lost 3 bases, the J end lost 0 bases, and 9 bases lay between the germline ends. CDR3 bases: TGCAGTGCTAGGGCCGGGGACTCTGGAAACACCATATATTTT. It translates to CSARAGDSGNTIYF.

This chain connects TRBV10-3 to TRBJ2-5; 9 nucleotides line up with TRBD1. The CDR3 is 15 amino acids. CDR1 is ENHRY, CDR2 SYGVKD, per germline. Unmatched junction bases numbered 9, after V lost 6 bases and J lost 4 bases. Here the CDR3 DNA reads TGTGCCATCAGCATGGGACAGGGAGCGATAGAGACCCAGTACTTC. Its protein is CAISMGQGAIETQYF.

The chain combines TRBV4-3 with TRBJ1-6; 7 bases align to TRBD1. The CDR3 contains 18 residues. Germline-derived CDR1 and CDR2 are LGHNA and YSLEER. The V segment lost 0 bases and the J segment 0 bases; nucleotides outside the gene matches: 5. The CDR3 here is CASSQDPGGSSYNSPLHF. The DNA for the CDR3 is TGCGCCAGCAGCCAAGATCCAGGGGGGAGCTCCTATAATTCACCCCTCCACTTT.

This clonotype was counted a few times. V is TRBV27 and J is TRBJ2-2; D might be TRBD1 (6 bases). The germline V and J ends were trimmed by 5 bases and 3 bases, with 19 bases remaining between them. CDR1 MNHEY and CDR2 SMNVEV come from the germline V gene (reference sequence). The CDR3 loop spans 17 amino acids. This chain's CDR3 is CASSKFPTGYHTGELFF. The DNA for the CDR3 is TGTGCCAGCAGTAAATTCCCGACAGGTTATCACACCGGGGAGCTGTTTTTT.

This clonotype has a handful of counts. The chain combines TRBV11-2 with TRBJ2-5; 8 bases are shared with TRBD1. Germline CDR1 is SGHAT and CDR2 is FQNNGV. The V gene end was trimmed by 6 bases and the J gene end by 0 bases; junction bases not matched to a gene: 9. CDR3 length: 16 residues. The CDR3 region has the DNA TGTGCCAGCAGGTCTGGGACAGGACTGTACCAAGAGACCCAGTACTTC. Residues: CASRSGTGLYQETQYF.

This clonotype was counted only a few times. The chain recombines TRBV9 with TRBJ2-7, with D uncertain. Germline loops: CDR1 SGDLS, CDR2 YYNGEE. Between the trimmed V and J ends, which lost 2 bases and 1 base, there was a span of 13 bases. CDR3 size: 15 residues. CDR3 bases: TGTGCCAGCAGCGTGTACTCGGAACCATCCTACGAGCAGTACTTC. Its protein is CASSVYSEPSYEQYF.

The CDR3 here is CASRPSDRNYGYTF. The DNA for the CDR3 is TGTGCCAGCAGACCCTCCGACAGGAACTATGGCTACACCTTC. The chain uses TRBV28 and TRBJ1-2; possible D gene TRBD1, 6 bases. CDR3 length equals 14 residues. V lost 6 bases to trimming and J lost 2 bases, with 13 bases between them. Germline V gives CDR1 MDHEN, CDR2 SYDVKM.

This clonotype has at least ten counts. The chain joins TRBV7-3 to TRBJ1-2; no clear D. CDR1 SGHTA and CDR2 FQGTGA come from the germline V gene. V gave up 5 bases and J gave up 4 bases, with 14 bases separating them. The CDR3 length is 14 residues. CDR3 nucleotide sequence: TGTGCCAGCAGCGAGTGGGAACGGGGCTATGGCTACACCTTC. This translates into CASSEWERGYGYTF.

Turning to this clonotype: A read error may be the cause here, since a much bigger clone is one base away. The gene calls are TRBV20-1 and TRBJ2-5; D is uncertain. The V gene's germline CDR1 is DFQATT and CDR2 SNEGSKA (reference sequence). The CDR3 spans 12 residues. In nucleotides, the CDR3 is TGCAGTGCCCCAGACCCTCAAGAGACCCATTACTTC. Its translation: CSAPDPQETHYF.

This clonotype was counted many times. V is TRBV27 and J is TRBJ1-6; D remains ambiguous. The CDR3 consists of 12 residues. Germline assignment: CDR1 MNHEY and CDR2 SMNVEV (reference sequence). With 5 bases removed from V and 8 bases from J, the gap between germline ends came to 7 bases. The CDR3 nucleotides are TGTGCCAGCAGTCCGCGACATTCACCCCTCCACTTT. Protein sequence: CASSPRHSPLHF.

This clonotype appeared many times. The chain combines TRBV7-8 with TRBJ2-3; no clear D gene. V dropped 5 bases and J dropped 2 bases, with 5 bases sitting between them. Germline CDR1 is SGHVS and CDR2 is FQNEAQ. CDR3 length: 12 residues. The CDR3 protein is CASSLYTDTQYF. In nucleotides, the CDR3 is TGTGCCAGCAGCCTATACACAGATACGCAGTATTTT.

Notes on this clonotype: Given a much more abundant clone one base away, this may be a read error. The rearrangement uses TRBV2 and TRBJ1-6, with D hard to call. In germline, CDR1 is SNHLY, CDR2 FYNNEI. This CDR3 comprises 17 residues. The V end lost 0 bases, the J end lost 0 bases, and 9 bases lay between the germline ends. Here the CDR3 reads CASSEAGKSSYNSPLHF. Here the CDR3 DNA reads TGTGCCAGCAGTGAAGCGGGGAAGAGCTCCTATAATTCACCCCTCCACTTT.

The V and J genes are TRBV19 and TRBJ2-2; D might be TRBD2 (6 bases). Trimming left V 8 bases short and J 4 bases short, with 20 bases between. Germline CDR1 reads LNHDA; CDR2 reads SQIVND (reference sequence). The CDR3 sequence is 16 residues long. CDR3 amino acids: CASLKLGGASTGELFF. The CDR3 DNA is TGTGCCAGTCTTAAATTGGGCGGGGCTAGCACCGGGGAGCTGTTTTTT.

The chain recombines TRBV12-3 or TRBV12-4 with TRBJ2-7, with D possibly TRBD2 on 6 matching bases. The V end lost 4 bases, the J end lost 3 bases, and 19 bases lay between the germline ends. The CDR3 covers 16 residues. The CDR3 sequence is CASSYGSTGLRYEQYF. The CDR3 DNA reads TGTGCCAGCAGTTACGGCTCGACGGGACTCCGCTACGAGCAGTACTTC.